This TCR beta chain was obtained from a study of blood T cell repertoires in COVID-19. Clones were read by immunoSEQ multiplex PCR, and TCRdb kept only the in-frame ones, dropping some. Among 60,000 to 65,000 clones listed, approximately 78% were seen once. The CDR3 covers 15 residues. V was pared by 6 bases and J by 2 bases, with 16 bases between. Germline V lookup: CDR1 SNHLY, CDR2 FYNNEI. Sequenced material: peripheral blood. The clonotype comes from a man in his sixties with COVID-19, enrolled during active disease. V is TRBV2 and J is TRBJ1-2, with D possibly matching TRBD1 (6 bases). The CDR3: CASSEWTARNYGYTF. CDR3 DNA sequence: TGTGCCAGCAGCGAATGGACAGCCCGGAACTATGGCTACACCTTC.